These 7 T cell receptor beta chains came from one sample sequenced in a study of blood T cell repertoires in COVID-19. Only in-frame clones appear in the TCRdb table, and some are missing; sequencing was by immunoSEQ multiplex PCR. Counted here are some 83,000 clones, approximately 80% occurring once; the ten biggest clones make up around 10%. Sequenced input: peripheral blood. These receptors came from a man between 45 and 60 years old with acute or convalescent COVID-19.

The chain couples TRBV27 to TRBJ1-4; D gene unclear. V lost 1 base to trimming and J lost 5 bases, with 8 bases between them. This CDR3 region has 14 residues. Germline-derived CDR1 and CDR2 are MNHEY and SMNVEV (reference sequence). CDR3 nucleotide sequence: TGTGCCAGCAGTTTATACAGCTACAATGAAAAACTGTTTTTT. It translates to CASSLYSYNEKLFF.

The chain is built from TRBV6-5 and TRBJ2-2; 9 nucleotides line up with TRBD1. CDR1 MNHEY and CDR2 SVGAGI come from the germline V gene. CDR3 size: 15 residues. V lost 7 bases, J lost 9 bases, and 12 bases stayed unmatched. CDR3 DNA: TGTGCCAGCATGGGACAGGGACACCTTGTCCGGGAGCTGTTTTTT. Encoded protein: CASMGQGHLVRELFF.

This rearrangement joins TRBV27 to TRBJ2-2; D is possibly TRBD1 (5 bases). Trimming stripped 6 bases from V and 3 bases from J, with 14 bases between. This CDR3 contains 15 residues. In germline, CDR1 is MNHEY, CDR2 SMNVEV (reference sequence). This CDR3 reads CASRTEQTYTGELFF. CDR3 sequence (DNA): TGTGCCAGCAGGACAGAACAAACTTACACCGGGGAGCTGTTTTTT.

V gene TRBV18 combines with J gene TRBJ1-2; 9 bases are shared with TRBD1. The germline V gene has CDR1 KGHSH and CDR2 LQKENI. The CDR3 loop spans 15 amino acids. Losses at the gene ends were 3 bases for V and 8 bases for J; bases not matched to a gene: 10. The CDR3 DNA reads TGTGCCAGCTCACCTCCGCCCGGGACAGGGTTAGGCTACACCTTC. Protein product: CASSPPPGTGLGYTF.

DNA of the CDR3: TGTGCCAGCACGAGGACTAACTATGGCTACACCTTC. Translated: CASTRTNYGYTF. The J gene is TRBJ1-2, the V gene TRBV5-6; D is ambiguous. Germline V gene sequence: CDR1 SGHDT, CDR2 YYEEEE. This CDR3 region has 12 residues. Trimming removed 6 bases at V and 0 bases at J, with 6 bases between.

This clone has just one count. The rearrangement joins TRBV4-2 to TRBJ2-3; 9 positions match TRBD2. Trimming took 2 bases from V and 1 from J; bases not matched to a gene: 1. Germline V gene sequence: CDR1 LGHNA, CDR2 YNFKEQ. CDR3 length equals 15 residues. CDR3 in amino acids: CASSQIAGGTDTQYF. CDR3 nucleotide sequence: TGTGCCAGCAGCCAAATAGCGGGGGGCACAGATACGCAGTATTTT.

This clone has just a few counts. The chain combines TRBV30 with TRBJ1-3; TRBD1 might be the D (6 bases). Trimming took off 3 bases at V and 4 bases at J, with 16 bases between the two ends. Germline V gene sequence: CDR1 GTSNPN, CDR2 SVGIG (reference sequence). This CDR3 contains 15 residues. The CDR3 reads CAWRAIGTSGNTIYF. For the CDR3, the DNA is TGTGCCTGGAGGGCTATCGGGACATCGGGAAACACCATATATTTT.